This T cell receptor beta chain emerged from a study of regulatory T cells in long-lasting Graves disease (dated by TCRdb to the early 2020s). Concerning the study at large: Newly diagnosed Graves' disease patients had taken antithyroid drugs for less than 3 months. Peripheral blood TCR sequencing and RNA sequencing compared persistent Graves' disease patients with newly diagnosed Graves' disease patients. The study was conducted in China and was registered as a clinical trial. A total of some 33 samples were covered by TCR sequencing, comprising roughly 13 persistent and roughly 20 newly diagnosed Graves' disease patients. Study-wide findings and limitations: As a limitation, the authors acknowledged that the small sample size may reduce accuracy. Only peripheral blood was studied, because thyroid tissue, the primary lesion, was inaccessible. Preferential use of TRBV28, TRBJ1-2 and TRBJ2-5 was observed in persistent disease, whereas TRBV20-1 and TRBJ2-1 were favored in newly diagnosed disease. Sequencing and analysis were restricted to the TCR beta chain. A larger number of public clonotypes was shared among persistent patients (approximately 2,500) than among newly diagnosed patients (approximately 930). Lower TCR Shannon entropy and fewer highly expanded clones were observed in persistent Graves' disease patients than in newly diagnosed patients, which suggested clonal expansion.

Trimming leaves V shorter by 7 bases and J shorter by 0 bases, with the junction holding 1 base beyond the gene matches. CDR1 and CDR2 are drawn from the germline V gene (reference sequence): LNHDA, SQIVND. The CDR3, from cysteine to phenylalanine, totals 14 residues. Only the CDR3 DNA is retained, 42 bases long and in frame from the first base. The method behind the library was multiplex PCR. Sequencing was carried out with an Illumina HiSeq 4000. iRepertoire HTBI primers and Arm-PCR amplification of CDR3 regions were used to construct TCR beta libraries. PCR products were gel purified before sequencing. Under the source paper's analysis protocol: Gene usage analysis of CDR3 amino acid clonotypes relied on the approximately 62 TRBV and 12 to 15 TRBJ segments identified across samples. Filtered high-quality paired reads were merged into contigs using COPE and FqMerger. BLAST was used to align contigs to IMGT TRBV, TRBD and TRBJ reference genes, with CDR3 defined following IMGT. Clonotypes above 0.1% frequency were classified as highly expanded clones. Shannon entropy served as the measure of repertoire diversity, while the Gini coefficient captured V-J evenness. Clonotypes shared by more than one individual were considered public. TCRdb ran its own pipeline on the public reads, namely fastp trimming at Q25 and MiXCR clone calling, and kept in-frame beta chains. One record per CDR3 amino acid sequence lists the most common genes and DNA. What appears here as the V and J calls and clone size reflects TCRdb's work, not the paper's. Counted in this sample were 360,000 or so distinct CDR3 sequences; about a sixth of them appeared once. The ten largest account for 20% to 25% of the sample.

The time point tag for this specimen amounts to: newly diagnosed GD, antithyroid drugs for less than 3 months. For both TCR sequencing and RNA sequencing, RNA was extracted from PBMCs using TRIzol. Graves' disease was diagnosed according to American Thyroid Association guidelines. Recruitment of patients was carried out at an endocrinology department in Xi'an, China. From each patient, approximately 10 milliliters of peripheral blood was collected into an EDTA anticoagulant tube. Ficoll Paque Plus density gradient separation was used to isolate PBMCs, and no further T cell sorting was done. An Agilent 2100 Bioanalyzer and agarose gel were used to check RNA quality, and a NanoDrop 2000 was used to measure RNA concentration. Points on this clonotype: Its antigen remains unidentified. One base away there is no much larger clone; base qualities are not given.

This same sample was also part of a study on T cells in Graves' hyperthyroidism and ophthalmopathy. The second study also describes: Stable Graves' hyperthyroidism was defined as no progression to ophthalmopathy during 18 months of follow-up. Hyperthyroidism patients were aged 18 to 65 years and newly diagnosed, with disease duration of less than 2 months. Exclusion was applied to patients with uncontrolled infections, other autoimmune diseases, pregnancy or lactation. Diagnoses were based on clinical symptoms, serum thyroxine and TRAb, thyroid ultrasound and orbital computed tomography. The first round of RT-PCR for the TCR CDR3 was performed with the HTBI primer set and the Qiagen OneStep RT-PCR kit. Most expanded thyroid clonotypes (frequency above 0.001) were also found in blood, which suggests that blood repertoires may mirror thyroid immune responses. A 13 V-J signature model separated ophthalmopathy from stable hyperthyroidism, with 87.88% sensitivity and about 81% specificity in cross-validation and 80%/75% in testing. During validation, the model predicted progression to ophthalmopathy a median of roughly six months ahead of onset, with around 70% sensitivity and around 73% specificity. A discovery cohort of about 100 patients, roughly 43 with Graves' ophthalmopathy and fewer than 65 with stable Graves' hyperthyroidism, was used to find distinguishing TCR V-J signatures. Whether ophthalmopathy could be predicted prospectively was tested in an independent validation cohort made up of under 20 hyperthyroidism patients plus 17 patients who later progressed to ophthalmopathy. For training and testing, the 95 to 100 patients in the discovery cohort were randomly divided in a 7:3 ratio. Thyroid tissue and blood T-cell repertoires from roughly 6 Graves' hyperthyroidism patients were also compared in the study. Once sampling was done, hyperthyroidism patients were given methimazole at a starting dose of 30 mg daily, whereas ophthalmopathy patients were given high-dose intravenous methylprednisolone. Libraries were constructed in a second round of multiplex PCR, after which size selection and purification were performed. Sequencing of the libraries was done on an Illumina HiSeq2000 using paired-end 100 bp reads. SOAPnuke was used to process the raw data, removing reads that contained adapters or uncalled bases, had a mean Phred below 15, or lacked an exact match to the constant primer or identifier. COPE v1.2.5 was used to merge high-quality paired reads, and clonotypes were defined as unique nucleotide sequences. MiTCR v1.1 was used to align the clonotypes against IMGT TRBV, TRBD and TRBJ reference segments. The analysis was restricted to V-J combinations with a frequency above 0.0001, which together covered roughly 99% of the repertoires. The TCS score was defined as F50 (clonal expansion) divided by E x V (chaos), with BLOSUM62-based TCRdist calculated between CDR3 peptides within each V-J. Welch's t-statistics and random forest reduced fewer than 550 V-J features to 10 to 15, which were used in a naive Bayes classifier (R e1071). Sample size was not statistically predetermined, and investigators were not blinded to group allocation. TCR Vbeta CDR3 sequencing of 130 to 150 peripheral blood samples (over 40 ophthalmopathy, about 74 hyperthyroidism and roughly 17 progressor patients) is reported in the paper.

The source is a woman aged 18-35 years with Graves disease. Donor details come from another sample of the same person, matched by shared clones. The sequence links TRBV19 to TRBJ2-1, with TRBD2 identical over 9 junction bases. The material sequenced was peripheral blood mononuclear cells (PBMCs), taken at new diagnosis, from a patient treated with antithyroid drugs. This receptor carries the CDR3 CASNSGGSYNEQFF. The nucleotides are TGTGCCAGTAATAGCGGGGGCTCCTACAATGAGCAGTTCTTC. Extended through the reference TRBV19 and TRBJ2-1 proteins, this CDR3 yields the full variable domain: DGGITQSPKYLFRKEGQNVTLSCEQNLNHDAMYWYRQDPGQGLRLIYYSQIVNDFQKGDIAEGYSVSREKKESFPLTVTSAQKNPTAFYLCASNSGGSYNEQFFGPGTRLTVL.